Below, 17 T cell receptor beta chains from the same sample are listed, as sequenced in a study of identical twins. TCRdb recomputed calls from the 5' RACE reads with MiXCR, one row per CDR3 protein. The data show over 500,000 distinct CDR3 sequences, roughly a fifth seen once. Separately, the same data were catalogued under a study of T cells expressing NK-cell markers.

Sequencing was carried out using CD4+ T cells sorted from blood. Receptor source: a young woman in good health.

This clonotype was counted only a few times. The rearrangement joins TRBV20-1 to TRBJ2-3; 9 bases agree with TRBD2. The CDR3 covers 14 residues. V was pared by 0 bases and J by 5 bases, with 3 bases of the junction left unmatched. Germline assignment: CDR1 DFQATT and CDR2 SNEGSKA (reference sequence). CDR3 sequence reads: CSARDLAGKDTQYF. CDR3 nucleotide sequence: TGCAGTGCTAGAGATCTAGCGGGAAAAGATACGCAGTATTTT.

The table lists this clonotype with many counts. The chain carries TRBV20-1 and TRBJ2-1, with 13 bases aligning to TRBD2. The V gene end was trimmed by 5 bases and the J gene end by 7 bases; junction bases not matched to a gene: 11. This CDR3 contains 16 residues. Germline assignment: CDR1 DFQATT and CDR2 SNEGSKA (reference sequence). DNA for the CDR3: TGCAGTGCTCCAGCTACTAGCGGGAGGGCCGGGAATGAGCAGTTCTTC. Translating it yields CSAPATSGRAGNEQFF.

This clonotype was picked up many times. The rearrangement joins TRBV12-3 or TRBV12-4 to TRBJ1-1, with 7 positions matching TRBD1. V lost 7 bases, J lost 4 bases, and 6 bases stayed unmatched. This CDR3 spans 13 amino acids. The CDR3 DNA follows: TGTGCCAGCACTCCCTCAGGGGGCACTGAAGCTTTCTTT. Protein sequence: CASTPSGGTEAFF.

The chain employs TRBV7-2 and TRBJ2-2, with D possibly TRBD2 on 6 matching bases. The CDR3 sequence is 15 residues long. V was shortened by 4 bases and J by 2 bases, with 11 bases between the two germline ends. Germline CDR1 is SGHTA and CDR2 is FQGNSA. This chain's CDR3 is CASSSSGLNTGELFF. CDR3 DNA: TGTGCCAGCAGCTCCAGCGGGCTTAACACCGGGGAGCTGTTTTTT.

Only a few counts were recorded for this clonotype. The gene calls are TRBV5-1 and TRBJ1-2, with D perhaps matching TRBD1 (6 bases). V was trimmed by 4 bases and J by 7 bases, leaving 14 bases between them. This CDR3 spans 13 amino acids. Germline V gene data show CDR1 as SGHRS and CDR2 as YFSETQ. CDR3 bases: TGCGCCAGCAGCCCCACGGACAGCTCTGGCTACACCTTC. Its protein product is CASSPTDSSGYTF.

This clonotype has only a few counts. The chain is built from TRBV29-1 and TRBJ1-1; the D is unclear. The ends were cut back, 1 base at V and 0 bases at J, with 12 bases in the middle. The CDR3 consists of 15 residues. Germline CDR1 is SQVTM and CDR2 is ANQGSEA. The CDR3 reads CSVEATSRMNTEAFF. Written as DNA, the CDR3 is TGCAGCGTTGAAGCGACGTCCAGGATGAACACTGAAGCTTTCTTT. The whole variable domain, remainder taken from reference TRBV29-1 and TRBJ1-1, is SAVISQKPSRDICQRGTSLTIQCQVDSQVTMMFWYRQQPGQSLTLIATANQGSEATYESGFVIDKFPISRPNLTFSTLTVSNMSPEDSSIYLCSVEATSRMNTEAFFGQGTRLTVV.

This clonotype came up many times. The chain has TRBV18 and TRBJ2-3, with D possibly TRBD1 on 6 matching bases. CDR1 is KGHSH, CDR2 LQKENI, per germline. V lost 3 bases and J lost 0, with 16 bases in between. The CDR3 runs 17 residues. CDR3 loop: CASSPTLGGRSTDTQYF. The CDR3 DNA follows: TGTGCCAGCTCACCGACGTTAGGGGGTAGGAGCACAGATACGCAGTATTTT.

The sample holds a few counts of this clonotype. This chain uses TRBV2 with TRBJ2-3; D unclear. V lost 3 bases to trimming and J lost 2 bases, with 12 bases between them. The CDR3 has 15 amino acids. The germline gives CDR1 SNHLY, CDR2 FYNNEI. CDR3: CASSDRRHNTDTQYF. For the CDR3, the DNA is TGTGCCAGCAGTGACCGCCGGCACAACACAGATACGCAGTATTTT.

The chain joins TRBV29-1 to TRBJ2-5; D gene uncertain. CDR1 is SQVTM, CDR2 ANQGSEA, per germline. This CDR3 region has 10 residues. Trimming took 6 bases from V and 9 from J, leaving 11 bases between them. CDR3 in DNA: TGCAGCGTCGGATCTCTGTCCCAGTACTTC. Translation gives CSVGSLSQYF. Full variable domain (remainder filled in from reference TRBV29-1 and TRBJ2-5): SAVISQKPSRDICQRGTSLTIQCQVDSQVTMMFWYRQQPGQSLTLIATANQGSEATYESGFVIDKFPISRPNLTFSTLTVSNMSPEDSSIYLCSVGSLSQYFGPGTRLLVL.

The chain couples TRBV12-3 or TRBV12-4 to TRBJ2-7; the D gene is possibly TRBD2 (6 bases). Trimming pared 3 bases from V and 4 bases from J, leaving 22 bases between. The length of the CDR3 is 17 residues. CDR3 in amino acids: CASSLSGLAGMRYEQYF. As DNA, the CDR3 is TGTGCCAGCAGTTTGAGTGGCTTGGCGGGGATGCGGTACGAGCAGTACTTC.

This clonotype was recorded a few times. CDR3 sequence: CASSSGISSYNEQFF. Written as DNA, the CDR3 is TGTGCCAGCAGCTCAGGGATTAGCTCCTACAATGAGCAGTTCTTC. The chain recombines TRBV6-1 with TRBJ2-1; the D gene is possibly TRBD1 (5 bases). The CDR3 totals 15 residues. Trimming shortened V by 6 bases and J by 0 bases, and 12 bases separated the two germline ends. CDR1 is MNHNS, CDR2 SASEGT, per germline.

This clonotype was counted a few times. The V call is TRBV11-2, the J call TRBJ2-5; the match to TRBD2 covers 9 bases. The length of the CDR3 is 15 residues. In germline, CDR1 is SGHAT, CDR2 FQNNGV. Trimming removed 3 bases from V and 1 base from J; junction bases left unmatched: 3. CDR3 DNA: TGTGCCAGCAGCTTTCAACTAGCGGGCCAAGAGACCCAGTACTTC. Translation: CASSFQLAGQETQYF. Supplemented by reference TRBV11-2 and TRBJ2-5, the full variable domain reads EAGVAQSPRYKIIEKRQSVAFWCNPISGHATLYWYQQILGQGPKLLIQFQNNGVVDDSQLPKDRFSAERLKGVDSTLKIQPAKLEDSAVYLCASSFQLAGQETQYFGPGTRLLVL.

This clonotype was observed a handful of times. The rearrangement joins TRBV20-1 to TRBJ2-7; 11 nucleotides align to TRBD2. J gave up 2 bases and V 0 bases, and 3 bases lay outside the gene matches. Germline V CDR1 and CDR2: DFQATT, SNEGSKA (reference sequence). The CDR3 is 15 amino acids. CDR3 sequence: CSARDQGLAAYEQYF. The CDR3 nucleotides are TGCAGTGCTAGAGATCAGGGACTAGCGGCCTACGAGCAGTACTTC.

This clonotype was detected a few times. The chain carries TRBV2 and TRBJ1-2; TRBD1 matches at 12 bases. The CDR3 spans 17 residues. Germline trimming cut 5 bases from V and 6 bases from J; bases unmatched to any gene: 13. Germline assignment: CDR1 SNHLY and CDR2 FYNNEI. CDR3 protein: CASSRSGTGGRAHGYTF. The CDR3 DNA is TGTGCCAGCAGTCGATCCGGGACAGGGGGCCGAGCCCATGGCTACACCTTC.

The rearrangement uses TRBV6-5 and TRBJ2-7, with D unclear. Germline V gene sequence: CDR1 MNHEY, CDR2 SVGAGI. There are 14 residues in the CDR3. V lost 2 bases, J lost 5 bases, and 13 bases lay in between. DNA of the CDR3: TGTGCCAGCAGTTACCGGCGGCAAGTCGACGAGCAGTACTTC. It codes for CASSYRRQVDEQYF.

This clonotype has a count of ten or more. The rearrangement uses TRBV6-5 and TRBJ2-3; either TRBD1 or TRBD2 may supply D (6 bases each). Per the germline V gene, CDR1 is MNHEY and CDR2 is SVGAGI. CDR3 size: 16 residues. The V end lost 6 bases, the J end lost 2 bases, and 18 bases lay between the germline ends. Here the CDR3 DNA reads TGTGCCAGCAGCCAGGCGGGACACTCAAACACAGATACGCAGTATTTT. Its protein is CASSQAGHSNTDTQYF.

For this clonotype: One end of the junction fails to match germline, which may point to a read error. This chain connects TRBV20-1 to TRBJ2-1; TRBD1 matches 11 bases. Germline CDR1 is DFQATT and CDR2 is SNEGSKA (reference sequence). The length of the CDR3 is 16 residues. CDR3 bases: TGCTGTGCTAGTGATCCAGCCGGGACAGGGGGTGATGAGCAGTTCTTC. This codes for CCASDPAGTGGDEQFF.